This section outlines one T cell receptor (beta chain) sequence together with its context. Trimming took 1 base from V and 3 from J, leaving 10 bases between them. Germline V gene sequence: CDR1 MGHDK, CDR2 SYGVNS. This CDR3 comprises 14 residues. This entry belongs to a study of blood T cell repertoires in COVID-19. Looking at the study overall: Whether acute or convalescent, the COVID-19 samples came from the United States, Italy and Spain.

Per the authors' pipeline: Reference gene primer amplification in the assay estimated nucleated cell counts. Method: immunoSEQ multiplex PCR; TCRdb's copy keeps in-frame clones and lacks some. Clonal size and the V and J genes are those of that table, whereas D and trimming came from the DNA. Among approximately 150,000 clones listed, approximately 88% were seen once. The clonotype originates from a woman aged 60 to 75 who had recovered from COVID-19. Sequenced sample: peripheral blood. The chain uses TRBV25-1 and TRBJ2-7; weak D call: TRBD1 (5 bases). This CDR3 is CASSEWVQGYEQYF. The CDR3 region has the DNA TGTGCCAGCAGTGAATGGGTCCAGGGCTACGAGCAGTACTTC.